These T cell receptor beta chains were read from a single sample in a study of identical twins. One entry per CDR3 protein results from TCRdb running MiXCR on the 5' RACE reads. The sample lists some 1,600,000 distinct CDR3 sequences, under 35% seen once, with less than 0.35% in the top ten. The specimen sequenced was cord blood. All receptors come from a newborn girl in good health. Each CDR3 is given with its conserved first and last residue. D genes are given only for firm matches. Clone sizes are given selectively: once, few, many, or a class where the clone is expanded.

D gene | clone size | J gene | V gene | CDR3 protein | CDR3 DNA
TRBD2 | . | TRBJ2-1 | TRBV6-1 | CASSGLAGALNEQFF | TGTGCCAGCAGTGGACTAGCGGGGGCCCTAAATGAGCAGTTCTTC
. | few | TRBJ2-5 | TRBV2 | CASNPARTQETQYF | TGTGCCAGCAATCCGGCCAGGACCCAAGAGACCCAGTACTTC
. | few | TRBJ2-3 | TRBV20-1 | CSAPPSVGTDTQYF | TGCAGTGCCCCCCCTAGCGTCGGCACAGATACGCAGTATTTT
TRBD2 | . | TRBJ2-7 | TRBV7-8 | CASSLGVSGSDNEQYF | TGTGCCAGCAGCTTAGGAGTTAGCGGGAGCGACAATGAGCAGTACTTC
TRBD2 | . | TRBJ2-1 | TRBV11-2 | CASSPIAGPHNEQFF | TGTGCCAGCAGCCCTATAGCGGGACCTCACAATGAGCAGTTCTTC
TRBD1 | few | TRBJ1-1 | TRBV3-1 | CASSNPEGAAFF | TGTGCCAGCAGCAATCCGGAGGGGGCAGCTTTCTTT
. | . | TRBJ1-5 | TRBV7-2 | CASSLGQPLNQPQHF | TGTGCCAGCAGCTTAGGACAGCCACTAAATCAGCCCCAGCATTTT
. | . | TRBJ1-2 | TRBV29-1 | CSVNSGGYTF | TGCAGCGTTAACTCCGGTGGCTACACCTTC
. | . | TRBJ2-7 | TRBV10-1 | CASNPREEAQYF | TGCGCCAGCAACCCTAGGGAAGAGGCCCAGTACTTC
TRBD2 | . | TRBJ2-1 | TRBV7-6 | CASSLGLAGAVSYNEQFF | TGTGCCAGCAGCTTAGGCCTAGCGGGAGCAGTGTCCTACAATGAGCAGTTCTTC
TRBD2 | . | TRBJ2-3 | TRBV9 | CASSITSGGDTQYF | TGTGCCAGCAGCATTACTAGCGGGGGAGATACGCAGTATTTT
TRBD2 | . | TRBJ2-7 | TRBV28 | CASSSSRLAGVEEQYF | TGTGCCAGCAGTTCCTCTCGACTAGCGGGAGTAGAGGAGCAGTACTTC
TRBD1 | . | TRBJ2-7 | TRBV5-6 | CASSLQDRRLREQYF | TGTGCCAGCAGCTTGCAGGACAGGCGCCTACGAGAGCAGTACTTC
. | few | TRBJ2-4 | TRBV3-1 | CASSPQGRGIQYF | TGTGCCAGCAGCCCACAGGGCAGGGGCATTCAGTACTTC
. | . | TRBJ2-1 | TRBV12-3/TRBV12-4 | CASSKGGRLANEQFF | TGTGCCAGCAGTAAGGGGGGACGTTTGGCCAATGAGCAGTTCTTC
. | . | TRBJ2-3 | TRBV5-1 | CASSLVTPTGGGADTQYF | TGCGCCAGCAGCTTGGTAACACCGACTGGCGGGGGCGCAGATACGCAGTATTTT
. | . | TRBJ2-7 | TRBV20-1 | CSARDLSLSYYEQYF | TGCAGTGCTAGAGATCTAAGCCTCTCCTACTACGAGCAGTACTTC
TRBD2 | . | TRBJ2-7 | TRBV3-1 | CASSQTGLAGIYEQYF | TGTGCCAGCAGCCAAACGGGACTAGCGGGGATCTACGAGCAGTACTTC
. | few | TRBJ2-3 | TRBV5-6 | CASSLRGPSSPDFTDTQYF | TGTGCCAGCAGCTTACGAGGTCCCTCCAGCCCGGATTTCACAGATACGCAGTATTTT
. | . | TRBJ1-2 | TRBV10-3 | CAISDGGRKYGYTF | TGTGCCATCAGTGACGGGGGACGGAAATATGGCTACACCTTC
. | few | TRBJ2-3 | TRBV7-2 | CASSLEGTPTDTQYF | TGTGCCAGCAGCTTAGAGGGGACTCCCACAGATACGCAGTATTTT
TRBD2 | . | TRBJ2-3 | TRBV7-9 | CASSLVSPGLARDTQYF | TGTGCCAGCAGCCTTGTTAGCCCGGGACTAGCGAGAGATACGCAGTATTTT
. | few | TRBJ2-1 | TRBV12-3/TRBV12-4 | CASSRASGTQAEQFF | TGTGCCAGCAGTAGGGCCTCCGGGACACAGGCTGAGCAGTTCTTC
TRBD1 | few | TRBJ1-2 | TRBV20-1 | CSARDRGFPNYGYTF | TGCAGTGCTAGGGACAGGGGGTTTCCTAACTATGGCTACACCTTC
TRBD1 | . | TRBJ1-2 | TRBV10-3 | CAISPGTGNYGYTF | TGTGCCATCAGCCCTGGGACAGGGAACTATGGCTACACCTTC
TRBD2 | . | TRBJ2-1 | TRBV4-1 | CASSQVLAGRTRNEQFF | TGCGCCAGCAGCCAAGTCCTAGCGGGGAGAACTAGGAATGAGCAGTTCTTC
. | . | TRBJ1-2 | TRBV6-6 | CASSYSSDTNYGYTF | TGTGCCAGCAGTTACTCGTCGGACACTAACTATGGCTACACCTTC
TRBD1 | . | TRBJ1-1 | TRBV6-6 | CASSYPDRVGRTEAFF | TGTGCCAGCAGTTACCCGGACAGGGTGGGAAGGACTGAAGCTTTCTTT
. | few | TRBJ2-7 | TRBV12-3/TRBV12-4 | CASSDPKRYRYEQYF | TGTGCCAGCAGTGACCCTAAGCGGTACCGCTACGAGCAGTACTTC
. | . | TRBJ1-5 | TRBV20-1 | CSARAPGDQPQHF | TGCAGTGCTAGAGCCCCAGGGGATCAGCCCCAGCATTTT
. | . | TRBJ2-1 | TRBV28 | CASTRDGTYNEQFF | TGTGCCAGCACTCGGGACGGAACCTACAATGAGCAGTTCTTC
TRBD2 | few | TRBJ2-5 | TRBV2 | CASSPKGGGRETQYF | TGTGCCAGCAGTCCTAAAGGCGGGGGGCGAGAGACCCAGTACTTC
TRBD2 | . | TRBJ2-3 | TRBV6-5 | CASSYTGRTSGADTQYF | TGTGCCAGCAGTTACACAGGAAGGACTAGCGGAGCCGATACGCAGTATTTT
TRBD2 | . | TRBJ2-1 | TRBV4-1 | CASSQDPSGNYNEKFF | TGCGCCAGCAGCCAAGATCCTAGCGGGAACTACAATGAGAAGTTCTTC
TRBD2 | . | TRBJ2-3 | TRBV20-1 | CSARVLAGGPDTQYF | TGCAGTGCTAGAGTACTAGCGGGGGGCCCAGATACGCAGTATTTT
. | . | TRBJ2-1 | TRBV7-9 | CASSLASARGEQFF | TGTGCCAGCAGCTTAGCTTCAGCCCGGGGTGAGCAGTTCTTC
. | few | TRBJ2-1 | TRBV29-1 | CSVRREIYNEQFF | TGCAGCGTGAGACGGGAGATCTACAATGAGCAGTTCTTC
TRBD2 | . | TRBJ2-1 | TRBV4-1 | CASSPKGTSGRRMDISYNEQFF | TGCGCCAGCAGCCCCAAAGGGACTAGCGGGAGGAGGATGGACATCTCCTACAATGAGCAGTTCTTC
. | few | TRBJ1-5 | TRBV2 | CATQTGKRQPQHF | TGTGCCACCCAGACGGGGAAGAGACAGCCCCAGCATTTT
. | . | TRBJ2-1 | TRBV2 | CASSEYGSSYNEQFF | TGTGCCAGCAGTGAATACGGGAGCTCCTACAATGAGCAGTTCTTC
TRBD1 | . | TRBJ1-2 | TRBV12-3/TRBV12-4 | CASSSRGLSGGSNYGYTF | TGTGCCAGCAGTTCAAGAGGGCTTTCAGGGGGCAGTAACTATGGCTACACCTTC
. | . | TRBJ2-1 | TRBV10-3 | CAISGLLGRGEQFF | TGTGCCATCAGTGGATTGCTCGGGAGAGGTGAGCAGTTCTTC
. | . | TRBJ1-2 | TRBV12-3/TRBV12-4 | CASSLGASEGRYGYTF | TGTGCCAGCAGTTTAGGGGCCTCGGAGGGCCGCTATGGCTACACCTTC
TRBD2 | . | TRBJ2-7 | TRBV9 | CASSVATSGRNYNEQYF | TGTGCCAGCAGCGTAGCGACTAGCGGGAGGAACTACAATGAGCAGTACTTC
TRBD1 | . | TRBJ2-7 | TRBV3-1 | CASSPFTGAPYYEQYF | TGTGCCAGCAGCCCTTTTACAGGGGCGCCTTACTACGAGCAGTACTTC
. | . | TRBJ2-7 | TRBV5-1 | CASSLGQTYYEQYF | TGCGCCAGCAGCTTAGGACAGACCTATTACGAGCAGTACTTC
TRBD1 | few | TRBJ1-2 | TRBV5-1 | CASSLAYNRGPGYTF | TGCGCCAGCAGCTTGGCCTACAACAGGGGGCCGGGCTACACCTTC
TRBD1 | few | TRBJ1-2 | TRBV7-2 | CASSLVVTGGGYTF | TGTGCCAGCAGCCTAGTAGTGACAGGGGGAGGCTACACCTTC
TRBD2 | few | TRBJ2-7 | TRBV11-2 | CASSQSVSGGWSYNEQYF | TGTGCCAGCAGCCAGAGCGTTAGCGGGGGGTGGTCCTACAATGAGCAGTACTTC
. | few | TRBJ2-1 | TRBV9 | CASSVGRLLPSGTYNEQFF | TGTGCCAGCAGCGTAGGTAGGTTGCTGCCCTCGGGGACCTACAATGAGCAGTTCTTC
TRBD1 | . | TRBJ1-5 | TRBV28 | CASSPTGALGPQHF | TGTGCCAGCAGTCCGACAGGGGCCTTAGGGCCCCAGCATTTT
. | few | TRBJ1-1 | TRBV5-1 | CASSLSRWTLVAFF | TGCGCCAGCAGCTTGTCCAGGTGGACACTAGTGGCTTTCTTT
. | few | TRBJ1-2 | TRBV4-1 | CASSRWVLPLNYGYTF | TGCGCCAGCAGCCGTTGGGTTCTGCCTCTTAACTATGGCTACACCTTC